This T cell receptor (beta chain) is drawn from a study of cytomegalovirus exposure and HLA in healthy donors. Researchers ran the PCR with 60 Vbeta and 13 Jbeta primers. This table comes from immunoSEQ multiplex PCR, and its TCRdb copy is limited to in-frame clones, with some not included. The sample has roughly 120,000 clones; around 77% are singletons. The CDR3 is 14 amino acids. The germline V gene encodes CDR1 MNHEY and CDR2 SMNVEV (reference sequence). V lost 6 bases to trimming and J lost 4 bases; unmatched junction nucleotides: 5. This sequence originates from a human donor in good health. The specimen was PBMCs. This chain links TRBV27 with TRBJ1-4, with TRBD1 identical over 7 bases. The CDR3 loop reads CASRLGQINEKLFF. CDR3 nucleotide sequence: TGTGCCAGCAGATTGGGACAGATTAATGAAAAACTGTTTTTT.